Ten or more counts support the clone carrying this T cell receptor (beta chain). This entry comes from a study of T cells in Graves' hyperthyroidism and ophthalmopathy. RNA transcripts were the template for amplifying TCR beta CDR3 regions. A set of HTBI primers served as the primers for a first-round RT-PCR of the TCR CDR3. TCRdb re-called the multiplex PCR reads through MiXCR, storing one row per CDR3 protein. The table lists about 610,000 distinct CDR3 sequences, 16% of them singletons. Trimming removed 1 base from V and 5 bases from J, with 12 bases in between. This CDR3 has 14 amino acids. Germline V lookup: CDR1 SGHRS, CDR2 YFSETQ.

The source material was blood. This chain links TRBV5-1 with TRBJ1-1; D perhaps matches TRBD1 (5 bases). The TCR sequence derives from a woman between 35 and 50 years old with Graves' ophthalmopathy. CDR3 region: CASSLQDGGTEAFF. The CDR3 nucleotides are TGCGCCAGCAGCTTGCAGGACGGGGGAACTGAAGCTTTCTTT.